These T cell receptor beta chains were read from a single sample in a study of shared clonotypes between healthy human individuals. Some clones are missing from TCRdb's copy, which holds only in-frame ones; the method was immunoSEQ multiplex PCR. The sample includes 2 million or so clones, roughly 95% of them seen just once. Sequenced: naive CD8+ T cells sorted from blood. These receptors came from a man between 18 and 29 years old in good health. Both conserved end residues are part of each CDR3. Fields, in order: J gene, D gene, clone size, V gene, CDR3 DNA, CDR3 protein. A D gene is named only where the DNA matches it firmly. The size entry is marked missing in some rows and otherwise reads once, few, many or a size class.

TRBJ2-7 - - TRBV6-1 TGTGCCAGCAGTCGGTTAACAGCCCCAAACGAGCAGTACTTC CASSRLTAPNEQYF
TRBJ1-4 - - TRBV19 TGTGCCAGTAGTCCGATGGGGCAGGAGACTAATGAAAAACTGTTTTTT CASSPMGQETNEKLFF
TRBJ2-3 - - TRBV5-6 TGTGCCAGCAGCTTGTGGGGGGACCCCACAGATACGCAGTATTTT CASSLWGDPTDTQYF
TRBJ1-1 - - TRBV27 TGTGCCAGCAGTCCATTGGGGGGGAACACTGAAGCTTTCTTT CASSPLGGNTEAFF
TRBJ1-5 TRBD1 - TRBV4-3 TGCGCCAGCAGCCAGGACAGGATTAGCAATCAGCCCCAGCATTTT CASSQDRISNQPQHF
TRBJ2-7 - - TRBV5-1 TGCGCCAGCAGCTTGGTTGGGGGGGAGCAGTACTTC CASSLVGGEQYF
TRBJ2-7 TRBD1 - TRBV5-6 TGTGCCAGCAGCTCCGACAGGGGGCCGGGCGAGCAGTACTTC CASSSDRGPGEQYF
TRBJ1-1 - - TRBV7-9 TGTGCCAGCAGCTTAGGGGCAGGGTCGGACACTGAAGCTTTCTTT CASSLGAGSDTEAFF
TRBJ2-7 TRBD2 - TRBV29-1 TGCAGCGCCGGGGAGGGCAGCACCTACGAGCAGTACTTC CSAGEGSTYEQYF
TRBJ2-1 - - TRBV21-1 TGTGCCAGCAGCAAACTTGGTAGCGGGGGGCCGGTCGGCAATGAGCAGTTCTTC CASSKLGSGGPVGNEQFF
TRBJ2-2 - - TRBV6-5 TGTGCCAGCAGTTATTGGGTCGTAACCGGGGAGCTGTTTTTT CASSYWVVTGELFF
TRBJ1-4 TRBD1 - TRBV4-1 TGCGCCAGCAGCGTACGAACAGGGGGTCGGGAAAAACTGTTTTTT CASSVRTGGREKLFF
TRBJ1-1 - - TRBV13 TGTGCCAGCAGCGTAGGGGCTCTCACTGAAGCTTTCTTT CASSVGALTEAFF
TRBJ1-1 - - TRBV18 TGTGCCAGCTCACCAACGGGAAGCACTGAAGCTTTCTTT CASSPTGSTEAFF
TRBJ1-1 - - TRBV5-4 TGTGCCAGCAGCCCGGGGAGGGGGGCTATCGAAGCTTTCTTT CASSPGRGAIEAFF
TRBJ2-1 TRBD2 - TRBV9 TGTGCCAGCAGCGCGGGACTAGCGGGAGACAATGAGCAGTTCTTC CASSAGLAGDNEQFF
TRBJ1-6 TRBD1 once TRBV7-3 TGTGCCAGCAGCTCGACAGGGAAGGATTCACCCCTCCACTTT CASSSTGKDSPLHF
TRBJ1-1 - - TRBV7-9 TGTGCCAGCAGCCCCAGCCCGACAGAGAACACTGAAGCTTTCTTT CASSPSPTENTEAFF
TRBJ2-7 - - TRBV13 TGTGCCAGCAGCTTAGCCAGAGACCTAAACTACGAGCAGTACTTC CASSLARDLNYEQYF
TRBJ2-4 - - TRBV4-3 TGCGCCAGCAGCCAAGATGCCGGGGGCATTCAGTACTTC CASSQDAGGIQYF
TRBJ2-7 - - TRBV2 TGTGCCAGCAGTGAGGGCGTAGGCTACGAGCAGTACTTC CASSEGVGYEQYF
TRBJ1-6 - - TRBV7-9 TGTGCCAGCAGCTTAAGTCAGGGCATAGATTCACCCCTCCACTTT CASSLSQGIDSPLHF
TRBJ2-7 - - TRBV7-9 TGTGCCAGCAGCTCGATGGAATACGAGCAGTACTTC CASSSMEYEQYF
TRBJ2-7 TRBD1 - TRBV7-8 TGTGCCAGCAGCTCCCCGGGACAGAGGATATACGAGCAGTACTTC CASSSPGQRIYEQYF
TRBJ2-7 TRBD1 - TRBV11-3 TGTGCCAGCAGCTTGACAGGGGCACCCTACGAGCAGTACTTC CASSLTGAPYEQYF
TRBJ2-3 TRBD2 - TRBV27 TGTGCCAGCAGCCTTAAAGGCGGGGGGCCCACAGATACGCAGTATTTT CASSLKGGGPTDTQYF
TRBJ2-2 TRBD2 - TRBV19 TGTGCCAGTAACCTCGGACTAGCGGGCACCGGGGAGCTGTTTTTT CASNLGLAGTGELFF
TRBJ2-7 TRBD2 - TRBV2 TGTGCCAGCAGTGCAGACCTAGCGGGGGTATCCTACGAGCAGTACTTC CASSADLAGVSYEQYF
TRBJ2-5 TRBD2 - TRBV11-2 TGTGCCAGCAGCTTAACTAGCGGGGTTGAGACCCAGTACTTC CASSLTSGVETQYF
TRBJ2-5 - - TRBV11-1 TGTGCCAGCAGCTCGACCTATGCCCAAGAGACCCAGTACTTC CASSSTYAQETQYF
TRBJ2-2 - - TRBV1 TGCACCAGCAGCCACCTTACCTACGGGGCATCTAACACCGGGGAGCTGTTTTTT CTSSHLTYGASNTGELFF
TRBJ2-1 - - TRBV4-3 TGCGCCAGCAGCCAAGATCGGGGAGGGGGCGCGTACAATGAGCAGTTCTTC CASSQDRGGGAYNEQFF
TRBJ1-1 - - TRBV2 TGTGCCAGCAGGGGAGAAGACAGGTACACTGAAGCTTTCTTT CASRGEDRYTEAFF
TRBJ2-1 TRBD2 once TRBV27 TGTGCCAGCAGTTTGCCTAGCGGGATCAATGAGCAGTTCTTC CASSLPSGINEQFF
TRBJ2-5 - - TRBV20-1 TGCAGTGCCCGTAAAGAGACCCAGTACTTC CSARKETQYF
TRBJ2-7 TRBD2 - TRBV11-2 TGTGCCAGCAGCCTTGAACCCCTACTAGCGGGAGGGGGATACGAGCAGTACTTC CASSLEPLLAGGGYEQYF
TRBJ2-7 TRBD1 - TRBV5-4 TGTGCCAGCAGCTTCCCGGGACAGGCTCCCTACGAGCAGTACTTC CASSFPGQAPYEQYF
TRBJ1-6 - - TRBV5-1 TGCGCCAGCAGCTTGGGTCAGTACAGCTCCTATAATTCACCCCTCCACTTT CASSLGQYSSYNSPLHF
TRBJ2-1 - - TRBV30 TGTGCCTGGGGGAACAATGAGCAGTTCTTC CAWGNNEQFF
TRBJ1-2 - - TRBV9 TGTGCCAGCAGCGTTCGTGTCGGCGGCTACACCTTC CASSVRVGGYTF
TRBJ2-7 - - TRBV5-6 TGTGCCAGCAGCGGAACGGAGGGATCCTACGAGCAGTACTTC CASSGTEGSYEQYF
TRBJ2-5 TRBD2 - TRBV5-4 TGTGCCAGCAGACCTAGCGGGTCTCAAGAGACCCAGTACTTC CASRPSGSQETQYF
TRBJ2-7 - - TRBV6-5 TGTGCCAGCATAGGGGGACCAACCTACGAGCAGTACTTC CASIGGPTYEQYF
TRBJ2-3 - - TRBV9 TGTGCCAGCAGCCGGGGATATCACACAGATACGCAGTATTTT CASSRGYHTDTQYF
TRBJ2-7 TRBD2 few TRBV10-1 TGCGCCAGCAGTGGAGCGGGAGGGTCCTACGAGCAGTACTTC CASSGAGGSYEQYF
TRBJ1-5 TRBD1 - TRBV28 TGTGCCAGCAGGACAGGGACCAATCAGCCCCAGCATTTT CASRTGTNQPQHF
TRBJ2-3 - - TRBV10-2 TGCGCCAGCAGTGAGATAAACACAGATACGCAGTATTTT CASSEINTDTQYF
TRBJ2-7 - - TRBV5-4 TGTGCCAGCAGCTTGGGGACTGAAACCTACGAGCAGTACTTC CASSLGTETYEQYF
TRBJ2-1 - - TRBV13 TGTGCCAGCAGCTCCGCCCGAGATGAGCAGTTCTTC CASSSARDEQFF
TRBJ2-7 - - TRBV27 TGTGCCAGTGGCGAGTACGAGCAGTACTTC CASGEYEQYF